The T cell receptor (beta chain) described here comes from a study of cytomegalovirus exposure and HLA in healthy donors. J was trimmed by 2 bases and V by 4 bases; bases with no gene match: 0. This CDR3 has 14 residues. Germline V gene lookup returns CDR1 LNHDA and CDR2 SQIVND (reference sequence). With 60 Vbeta and 13 Jbeta primers, the PCR was carried out. Produced via immunoSEQ multiplex PCR; TCRdb's table is partial and in-frame only. The sample includes 160,000 or so clones, around 86% seen only once; the top ten take roughly 4%. The J gene is TRBJ2-3, the V gene TRBV19; TRBD1 matches 10 bases. This TCR was sampled from a man over 45 in good health and CMV-seropositive. Input material: PBMCs. The CDR3 DNA is TGTGCCAGTAGTAGACAGGGGGCCACAGATACGCAGTATTTT. Translation gives CASSRQGATDTQYF.